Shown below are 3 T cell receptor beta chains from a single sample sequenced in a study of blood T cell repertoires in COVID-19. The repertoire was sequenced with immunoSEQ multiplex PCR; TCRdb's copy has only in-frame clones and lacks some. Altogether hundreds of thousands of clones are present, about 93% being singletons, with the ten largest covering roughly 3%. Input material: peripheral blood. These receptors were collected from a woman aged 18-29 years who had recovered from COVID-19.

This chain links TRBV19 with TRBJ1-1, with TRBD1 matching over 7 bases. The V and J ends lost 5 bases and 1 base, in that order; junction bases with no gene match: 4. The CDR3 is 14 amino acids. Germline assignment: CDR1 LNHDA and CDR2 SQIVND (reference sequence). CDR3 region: CASSFRQGNTEAFF. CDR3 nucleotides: TGTGCCAGTAGTTTCAGACAGGGGAACACTGAAGCTTTCTTT.

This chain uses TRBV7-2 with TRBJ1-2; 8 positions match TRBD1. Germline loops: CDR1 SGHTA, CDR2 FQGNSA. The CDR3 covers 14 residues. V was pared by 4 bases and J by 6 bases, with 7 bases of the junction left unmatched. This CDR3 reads CASSWTGSVNGYTF. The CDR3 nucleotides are TGTGCCAGCAGCTGGACAGGGTCGGTCAATGGCTACACCTTC.

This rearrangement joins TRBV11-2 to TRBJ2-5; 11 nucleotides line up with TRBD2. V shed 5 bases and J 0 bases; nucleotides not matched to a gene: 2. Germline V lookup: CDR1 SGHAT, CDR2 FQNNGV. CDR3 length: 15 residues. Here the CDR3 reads CASSPGLADQETQYF. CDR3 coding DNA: TGTGCCAGCAGCCCGGGACTAGCGGACCAAGAGACCCAGTACTTC.